One and the same sample provided the 13 T cell receptor beta chains below, sequenced in a study of blood T cell repertoires in COVID-19 (dated by TCRdb to about 2020). The library was built by means of the immunoSEQ multiplex PCR assay. TCRdb provides this immuneACCESS table in a form limited to in-frame rearrangements. Some clones are lacking; in checked studies, under half of them reflect an unresolved V gene, and why the rest are absent is not known. The sample yields 400,000 or so clones; approximately 92% were counted once. Together, the top ten hold 1% to 1.3% of the sample. Specimen: PBMCs or T cells enriched from blood (not recorded which). These receptors all come from a man aged 25-45 years who had recovered from COVID-19.

The chain is built from TRBV5-1 and TRBJ1-5, with 10 bases matching TRBD1. The J segment lost 5 bases and the V segment lost 4 bases, leaving 3 bases of the junction unmatched. The CDR3 covers 14 residues. Germline values: CDR1 SGHRS, CDR2 YFSETQ. CDR3 loop: CASSIGTGDQPQHF. The CDR3 DNA sequence: TGCGCCAGCAGCATAGGGACAGGGGATCAGCCCCAGCATTTT. The variable domain in full, with the rest retrieved from reference TRBV5-1 and TRBJ1-5, is KAGVTQTPRYLIKTRGQQVTLSCSPISGHRSVSWYQQTPGQGLQFLFEYFSETQRNKGNFPGRFSGRQFSNSRSEMNVSTLELGDSALYLCASSIGTGDQPQHFGDGTRLSIL.

The V call is TRBV4-2, the J call TRBJ2-7; D gene uncertain. In germline, CDR1 is LGHNA, CDR2 YNFKEQ. V lost 1 base, J lost 3 bases, and 7 bases lay in between. This CDR3 is 13 amino acids long. For the CDR3, the DNA is TGTGCCAGCAGCCAAGGGCACGACTACGAGCAGTACTTC. This encodes CASSQGHDYEQYF.

This sequence joins TRBV7-8 and TRBJ2-2, with 9 bases that match TRBD1. The germline gives CDR1 SGHVS, CDR2 FQNEAQ. CDR3 length: 16 amino acids. J was trimmed by 3 bases and V by 3 bases; bases with no gene match: 5. CDR3 coding DNA: TGTGCCAGCAGCTTTAGGACAGGGGTAGACACCGGGGAGCTGTTTTTT. This translates into CASSFRTGVDTGELFF.

This chain joins TRBV3-1 (or the pseudogene TRBV3-2) and TRBJ1-1, with D uncertain. Trimming took off 3 bases at V and 6 bases at J, with 11 bases between the two ends. In germline, CDR1 is LGHDT, CDR2 YNNKEL (reference sequence). The CDR3 has 13 amino acids. The DNA for the CDR3 is TGTGCCAGCAGCCAGAATAACGGGGCTGAAGCTTTCTTT. This codes for CASSQNNGAEAFF.

The rearrangement links TRBV27 to TRBJ1-5, with D possibly TRBD1 on 6 matching bases. Between the trimmed V and J ends, which lost 5 bases and 1 base, there was a span of 12 bases. CDR1 is MNHEY and CDR2 is SMNVEV in the germline V gene (reference sequence). This CDR3 has 15 residues. The CDR3 here is CASSDRPMSNQPQHF. The CDR3 DNA is TGTGCCAGCAGTGACAGGCCTATGAGCAATCAGCCCCAGCATTTT.

The chain has TRBV19 and TRBJ1-1; D unresolved. Germline values: CDR1 LNHDA, CDR2 SQIVND (reference sequence). V lost 3 bases, J lost 5 bases, and 10 bases lay in between. The CDR3 loop spans 13 amino acids. The CDR3 nucleotides read TGTGCCAGTAGTATCCTAGGATTGACTGAAGCTTTCTTT. Its translation: CASSILGLTEAFF.

A single count supports this clone. The rearrangement joins TRBV27 to TRBJ1-2, with TRBD1 matching over 9 bases. The CDR3 has 14 residues. V was clipped by 5 bases and J by 5 bases; unmatched bases: 6. The germline gives CDR1 MNHEY, CDR2 SMNVEV (reference sequence). The CDR3: CASSALTGGYGYTF. As DNA, the CDR3 is TGTGCCAGCAGTGCCCTGACAGGGGGATATGGCTACACCTTC.

The V call is TRBV7-9, the J call TRBJ1-2, with 7 bases matching TRBD1. CDR1 is SEHNR, CDR2 FQNEAQ, per germline (reference sequence). CDR3 size: 15 residues. Losses at the gene ends were 4 bases for V and 5 bases for J; bases not matched to a gene: 10. The CDR3 is CASSSIPEQGYGYTF. The CDR3 DNA follows: TGTGCCAGCAGCTCAATACCAGAACAGGGGTATGGCTACACCTTC.

The rearrangement joins TRBV7-2 to TRBJ2-1, with 13 bases matching TRBD2. The CDR3 totals 15 residues. CDR1 SGHTA and CDR2 FQGNSA come from the germline V gene. The V segment lost 5 bases and the J segment 7 bases; nucleotides outside the gene matches: 5. DNA of the CDR3: TGTGCCAGCAGCAAGGGACTAGCGGGGAGGAATGAGCAGTTCTTC. It yields the protein CASSKGLAGRNEQFF.

The rearrangement uses TRBV4-2 and TRBJ1-3; D is undetermined. There are 16 residues in the CDR3. Germline V gene data show CDR1 as LGHNA and CDR2 as YNFKEQ. Between the trimmed V and J ends, which lost 1 base and 2 bases, there was a span of 12 bases. This chain's CDR3 is CASSQVKPGAGNTIYF. The CDR3 nucleotides are TGTGCCAGCAGCCAAGTCAAGCCGGGAGCTGGAAACACCATATATTTT.

The chain couples TRBV5-1 to TRBJ1-1; maybe TRBD1 (5 bases). V was clipped by 0 bases and J by 6 bases, with 12 bases between them. This CDR3 spans 14 amino acids. The germline V gene has CDR1 SGHRS and CDR2 YFSETQ. CDR3 in amino acids: CASSLGQGGAEAFF. The CDR3 coding sequence is TGCGCCAGCAGCTTGGGCCAGGGTGGGGCTGAAGCTTTCTTT.

The chain joins TRBV12-5 to TRBJ2-3; 13 bases line up with TRBD2. The germline gives CDR1 LGHNT, CDR2 FRNRAP. J gave up 0 bases and V 3 bases, and 9 bases lay outside the gene matches. The CDR3 has 19 residues. The CDR3 nucleotides read TGTGCTAGTGGTTTCATTTCCGGGACTAGCGGGAAAAGCACAGATACGCAGTATTTT. Its translation: CASGFISGTSGKSTDTQYF. The whole variable domain, filled in from reference TRBV12-5 and TRBJ2-3, reads DARVTQTPRHKVTEMGQEVTMRCQPILGHNTVFWYRQTMMQGLELLAYFRNRAPLDDSGMPKDRFSAEMPDATLATLKIQPSEPRDSAVYFCASGFISGTSGKSTDTQYFGPGTRLTVL.

The J gene is TRBJ2-7, the V gene TRBV3-1 (or the pseudogene TRBV3-2), with TRBD1 matching over 7 bases. V lost 3 bases, J lost 2 bases, and 7 bases stayed unmatched. Germline assignment: CDR1 LGHDT and CDR2 YNNKEL (reference sequence). The CDR3 spans 15 residues. The CDR3 DNA reads as TGTGCCAGCAGCCACTGGGACAGCACTGCCTACGAGCAGTACTTC. Translation: CASSHWDSTAYEQYF.